This entry lists 2 T cell receptor beta chains sequenced from one sample in a study of T cells in localized non-small cell lung cancer (TCRdb year 2020). The method behind the library was the immunoSEQ multiplex PCR assay. The immuneACCESS repertoire file appears here via TCRdb, limited to in-frame rearrangements. These files lack a portion of the clones; in checked studies, under half of the deficit traces to unresolved V genes, and the cause of the others is not known. Within this sample are about 1,500 clones, with over 30% of them counted one time only. Roughly 6% of the sample is held by the ten biggest clonotypes. Specimen: lung tumor tissue, collected before any cancer treatment. The receptors were sampled from a female donor older than 55 with stage II lung adenocarcinoma.

Within the sample, this clone is medium-sized. V is TRBV7-6 and J is TRBJ2-4; TRBD1 matches 9 bases. This CDR3 is built from 14 residues. Germline V gene sequence: CDR1 SGHVS, CDR2 FNYEAQ. Trimming at V came to 5 bases and at J to 5 bases, leaving 4 bases not matched to a gene. The CDR3 loop reads CASSRTGEQNIQYF. The CDR3 nucleotides are TGTGCCAGCAGCCGGACAGGGGAACAAAACATTCAGTACTTC.

The V and J genes are TRBV30 and TRBJ1-1; D not certain. The CDR3 is 11 residues long. Germline V CDR1 and CDR2: GTSNPN, SVGIG (reference sequence). Trimming pared 1 base from V and 6 bases from J, leaving 6 bases between. The CDR3 loop reads CAWSAAAEAFF. The CDR3 DNA reads TGTGCCTGGAGTGCCGCCGCTGAAGCTTTCTTT.